Listed below are T cell receptor beta chains from one sample, sequenced in a study of technical replicates of blood from a few donors. Data came from immunoSEQ multiplex PCR; TCRdb stores just in-frame clones and leaves some out. The table has roughly 80,000 clones, roughly 90% seen once. Sequenced material: T cells isolated from PBMCs. The receptors come from a human donor in good health. Both conserved end residues are part of each CDR3. The D gene is left open where the match is weak. Where a row states a size, it is once, few, many or the class of an expanded clone; other rows omit it.

v_call: TRBV5-1; clone_size: .; cdr3_length: 15; d_call: TRBD1; j_call: TRBJ2-5; cdr3_aa: CASSLQTGFQETQYF; cdr3_nt: TGCGCCAGCAGCTTACAGACAGGGTTTCAAGAGACCCAGTACTTC
v_call: TRBV7-3; clone_size: .; cdr3_length: 17; d_call: TRBD2; j_call: TRBJ2-2; cdr3_aa: CASSLNSGGPVSGELFF; cdr3_nt: TGTGCCAGCAGCTTAAACTCGGGAGGGCCCGTCTCCGGGGAGCTGTTTTTT
v_call: TRBV28; clone_size: .; cdr3_length: 13; d_call: .; j_call: TRBJ2-1; cdr3_aa: CATRTAGNNEQFF; cdr3_nt: TGTGCCACTCGAACGGCAGGGAACAATGAGCAGTTCTTC
v_call: TRBV6-6; clone_size: .; cdr3_length: 12; d_call: .; j_call: TRBJ1-1; cdr3_aa: CASSVTNTEAFF; cdr3_nt: TGTGCCAGCAGCGTCACAAACACTGAAGCTTTCTTT
v_call: TRBV7-9; clone_size: .; cdr3_length: 15; d_call: .; j_call: TRBJ2-3; cdr3_aa: CASSARRIRTDTQYF; cdr3_nt: TGTGCCAGCAGCGCCCGGAGAATCCGCACAGATACGCAGTATTTT
v_call: TRBV9; clone_size: .; cdr3_length: 12; d_call: .; j_call: TRBJ2-3; cdr3_aa: CASSSETGPQYF; cdr3_nt: TGTGCCAGCAGCTCGGAGACAGGCCCGCAGTATTTT
v_call: TRBV5-1; clone_size: .; cdr3_length: 16; d_call: TRBD1; j_call: TRBJ2-2; cdr3_aa: CASSPVGQGAIRELFF; cdr3_nt: TGCGCCAGCAGCCCGGTGGGACAGGGGGCTATTCGGGAGCTGTTTTTT
v_call: TRBV7-9; clone_size: .; cdr3_length: 13; d_call: .; j_call: TRBJ1-1; cdr3_aa: CASSPGRYTEAFF; cdr3_nt: TGTGCCAGCAGCCCAGGGCGATACACTGAAGCTTTCTTT
v_call: TRBV28; clone_size: few; cdr3_length: 15; d_call: .; j_call: TRBJ2-1; cdr3_aa: CASSNRNLVYNEQFF; cdr3_nt: TGTGCCAGCAGTAACAGGAATCTCGTATACAATGAGCAGTTCTTC
v_call: TRBV27; clone_size: .; cdr3_length: 12; d_call: .; j_call: TRBJ2-1; cdr3_aa: CASHGQYNEQFF; cdr3_nt: TGTGCCAGCCATGGACAGTACAATGAGCAGTTCTTC
v_call: TRBV5-1; clone_size: .; cdr3_length: 15; d_call: .; j_call: TRBJ1-1; cdr3_aa: CASSLEGSTNTEAFF; cdr3_nt: TGCGCCAGCAGCTTGGAGGGGTCGACTAACACTGAAGCTTTCTTT
v_call: TRBV11-2; clone_size: .; cdr3_length: 15; d_call: TRBD1; j_call: TRBJ1-1; cdr3_aa: CASSLLTGSNTEAFF; cdr3_nt: TGTGCCAGCAGCTTACTGACAGGGTCGAACACTGAAGCTTTCTTT
v_call: TRBV6-5; clone_size: .; cdr3_length: 12; d_call: .; j_call: TRBJ1-2; cdr3_aa: CASRQGYYGYTF; cdr3_nt: TGTGCCAGCAGGCAGGGATATTATGGCTACACCTTC
v_call: TRBV15; clone_size: .; cdr3_length: 15; d_call: .; j_call: TRBJ1-1; cdr3_aa: CATSRERGLNTEAFF; cdr3_nt: TGTGCCACCAGCAGAGAGCGGGGCCTGAACACTGAAGCTTTCTTT
v_call: TRBV5-1; clone_size: .; cdr3_length: 14; d_call: .; j_call: TRBJ2-1; cdr3_aa: CASSLPNRQNEQFF; cdr3_nt: TGCGCCAGCAGCCTACCCAATAGACAGAATGAGCAGTTCTTC
v_call: TRBV10-3; clone_size: .; cdr3_length: 16; d_call: TRBD1; j_call: TRBJ2-5; cdr3_aa: CAISEGQDRGLETQYF; cdr3_nt: TGTGCCATCAGTGAAGGTCAGGACAGGGGCTTGGAGACCCAGTACTTC
v_call: TRBV28; clone_size: .; cdr3_length: 13; d_call: .; j_call: TRBJ1-5; cdr3_aa: CASSKTVNQPQHF; cdr3_nt: TGTGCCAGCAGCAAGACAGTGAATCAGCCCCAGCATTTT
v_call: TRBV7-8; clone_size: once; cdr3_length: 12; d_call: TRBD1; j_call: TRBJ1-4; cdr3_aa: CASSLGQGKLFF; cdr3_nt: TGTGCCAGCAGCTTGGGACAGGGAAAACTGTTTTTT
v_call: TRBV19; clone_size: .; cdr3_length: 13; d_call: .; j_call: TRBJ1-2; cdr3_aa: CASSIGSDYGYTF; cdr3_nt: TGTGCCAGTAGTATCGGGTCGGACTATGGCTACACCTTC
v_call: TRBV7-3; clone_size: .; cdr3_length: 14; d_call: TRBD1; j_call: TRBJ2-5; cdr3_aa: CASSVTGGLETQYF; cdr3_nt: TGTGCCAGCAGCGTGACAGGGGGCTTGGAGACCCAGTACTTC
v_call: TRBV12-5; clone_size: .; cdr3_length: 15; d_call: TRBD2; j_call: TRBJ2-7; cdr3_aa: CASGLVGLASAEQYF; cdr3_nt: TGTGCTAGTGGTTTGGTAGGACTAGCTTCTGCCGAGCAGTACTTC
v_call: TRBV19; clone_size: .; cdr3_length: 13; d_call: TRBD1; j_call: TRBJ2-3; cdr3_aa: CASEGQRTDTQYF; cdr3_nt: TGTGCCAGTGAGGGACAGCGCACAGATACGCAGTATTTT
v_call: TRBV12-2; clone_size: .; cdr3_length: 15; d_call: .; j_call: TRBJ2-1; cdr3_aa: CASRRGRGTSDEQFF; cdr3_nt: TGTGCAAGTCGGAGAGGTCGGGGGACTAGCGATGAGCAGTTCTTC
v_call: TRBV13; clone_size: .; cdr3_length: 14; d_call: TRBD1; j_call: TRBJ1-1; cdr3_aa: CASSAGQVGTEAFF; cdr3_nt: TGTGCCAGCAGCGCCGGACAGGTGGGCACTGAAGCTTTCTTT
v_call: TRBV6-5; clone_size: .; cdr3_length: 15; d_call: .; j_call: TRBJ1-4; cdr3_aa: CASSFLSRLGEKLFF; cdr3_nt: TGTGCCAGCAGTTTTCTTTCCAGGCTGGGCGAAAAACTGTTTTTT
v_call: TRBV5-8; clone_size: .; cdr3_length: 13; d_call: .; j_call: TRBJ1-1; cdr3_aa: CASSYTLNTEAFF; cdr3_nt: TGTGCCAGCAGCTATACATTGAACACTGAAGCTTTCTTT
v_call: TRBV7-2; clone_size: .; cdr3_length: 15; d_call: .; j_call: TRBJ2-6; cdr3_aa: CASSHRGSGANVLTF; cdr3_nt: TGTGCCAGCAGCCATAGGGGGTCTGGGGCCAACGTCCTGACTTTC
v_call: TRBV10-3; clone_size: .; cdr3_length: 14; d_call: .; j_call: TRBJ2-1; cdr3_aa: CATSDSGQSYEQFF; cdr3_nt: TGTGCCACCTCCGACAGCGGGCAAAGCTATGAGCAGTTCTTC
v_call: TRBV19; clone_size: .; cdr3_length: 13; d_call: TRBD1; j_call: TRBJ2-7; cdr3_aa: CASSFQGVYEQYF; cdr3_nt: TGTGCCAGTAGTTTTCAGGGGGTCTACGAGCAGTACTTC
v_call: TRBV9; clone_size: .; cdr3_length: 14; d_call: .; j_call: TRBJ1-5; cdr3_aa: CASSETGQRQPQHF; cdr3_nt: TGTGCCAGCAGCGAAACAGGGCAAAGACAGCCCCAGCATTTT
v_call: TRBV4-1; clone_size: once; cdr3_length: 15; d_call: .; j_call: TRBJ2-7; cdr3_aa: CASSRERELSYEQYF; cdr3_nt: TGCGCCAGCAGCCGGGAGAGGGAGTTGAGCTATGAGCAGTACTTC
v_call: TRBV9; clone_size: .; cdr3_length: 17; d_call: .; j_call: TRBJ2-7; cdr3_aa: CASSVASSGPTSYEQYF; cdr3_nt: TGTGCCAGCAGCGTAGCTTCAAGCGGGCCAACCTCCTACGAGCAGTACTTC
v_call: TRBV11-2; clone_size: .; cdr3_length: 16; d_call: .; j_call: TRBJ1-1; cdr3_aa: CASSLESVYLNTEAFF; cdr3_nt: TGTGCCAGCAGCTTAGAGTCTGTGTATTTAAACACTGAAGCTTTCTTT
v_call: TRBV30; clone_size: .; cdr3_length: 14; d_call: TRBD1; j_call: TRBJ2-7; cdr3_aa: CAWSRGQGYYEQYF; cdr3_nt: TGTGCCTGGAGTAGGGGGCAGGGGTACTACGAGCAGTACTTC
v_call: TRBV16; clone_size: .; cdr3_length: 16; d_call: .; j_call: TRBJ1-4; cdr3_aa: CASSQSPGGEDEKLFF; cdr3_nt: TGTGCCAGCAGCCAATCACCGGGGGGAGAGGATGAAAAACTGTTTTTT
v_call: TRBV7-6; clone_size: .; cdr3_length: 16; d_call: .; j_call: TRBJ2-3; cdr3_aa: CASSLAPGLITDTQYF; cdr3_nt: TGTGCCAGCAGCTTAGCGCCTGGCCTTATCACAGATACGCAGTATTTT
v_call: TRBV7-7; clone_size: .; cdr3_length: 17; d_call: TRBD2; j_call: TRBJ2-1; cdr3_aa: CASSPGLAELSGFEQFF; cdr3_nt: TGTGCTAGCAGCCCCGGACTAGCGGAATTGTCGGGGTTTGAGCAGTTCTTC
v_call: TRBV2; clone_size: .; cdr3_length: 14; d_call: TRBD1; j_call: TRBJ2-7; cdr3_aa: CASRIGTGNYEQYF; cdr3_nt: TGTGCCAGCAGGATTGGGACAGGGAACTACGAGCAGTACTTC
v_call: TRBV6-6; clone_size: .; cdr3_length: 13; d_call: .; j_call: TRBJ1-2; cdr3_aa: CASSYSTAYGYTF; cdr3_nt: TGTGCCAGCAGTTACTCGACAGCCTATGGCTACACCTTC
v_call: TRBV11-3; clone_size: .; cdr3_length: 16; d_call: .; j_call: TRBJ2-1; cdr3_aa: CASSPLSRLEYNEQFF; cdr3_nt: TGTGCCAGCAGCCCTCTCTCTAGACTAGAATACAATGAGCAGTTCTTC
v_call: TRBV6-1; clone_size: .; cdr3_length: 14; d_call: .; j_call: TRBJ2-3; cdr3_aa: CASSQISGTDTQYF; cdr3_nt: TGTGCCAGCAGTCAAATCAGTGGCACAGATACGCAGTATTTT
v_call: TRBV6-1; clone_size: .; cdr3_length: 15; d_call: TRBD1; j_call: TRBJ2-7; cdr3_aa: CASRLAWDRAYEQYF; cdr3_nt: TGTGCCAGCAGGCTTGCATGGGACAGGGCCTACGAGCAGTACTTC
v_call: TRBV7-2; clone_size: .; cdr3_length: 14; d_call: .; j_call: TRBJ2-7; cdr3_aa: CASSLLQGAYEQYF; cdr3_nt: TGTGCCAGCAGCTTGCTGCAGGGCGCCTACGAGCAGTACTTC
v_call: TRBV5-1; clone_size: once; cdr3_length: 13; d_call: TRBD2; j_call: TRBJ2-1; cdr3_aa: CASSPANSGGQFF; cdr3_nt: TGCGCCAGCAGCCCGGCGAATAGCGGGGGCCAGTTCTTC
v_call: TRBV4-1; clone_size: .; cdr3_length: 14; d_call: TRBD2; j_call: TRBJ2-1; cdr3_aa: CASSQDRLAHEQFF; cdr3_nt: TGCGCCAGCAGCCAAGATAGACTAGCGCACGAGCAGTTCTTC
v_call: TRBV7-6; clone_size: .; cdr3_length: 18; d_call: TRBD2; j_call: TRBJ2-2; cdr3_aa: CASSLAYGLAGNTGELFF; cdr3_nt: TGTGCCAGCAGCTTAGCGTACGGACTAGCGGGCAACACCGGGGAGCTGTTTTTT
v_call: TRBV10-1; clone_size: few; cdr3_length: 12; d_call: .; j_call: TRBJ2-7; cdr3_aa: CASSEGPDEQYF; cdr3_nt: TGCGCCAGCAGTGAGGGGCCGGACGAGCAGTACTTC
v_call: TRBV6-1; clone_size: .; cdr3_length: 12; d_call: TRBD2; j_call: TRBJ2-4; cdr3_aa: CASSRDYSIQYF; cdr3_nt: TGTGCCAGCAGTAGGGACTATTCCATTCAGTACTTC
v_call: TRBV30; clone_size: .; cdr3_length: 15; d_call: TRBD1; j_call: TRBJ1-2; cdr3_aa: CAWSADRGLTYGYTF; cdr3_nt: TGTGCCTGGAGTGCGGACAGGGGCCTGACTTATGGCTACACCTTC
v_call: TRBV5-6; clone_size: .; cdr3_length: 13; d_call: .; j_call: TRBJ1-1; cdr3_aa: CASSWRDATEAFF; cdr3_nt: TGTGCCAGCAGCTGGAGGGACGCCACTGAAGCTTTCTTT
v_call: TRBV7-2; clone_size: .; cdr3_length: 18; d_call: TRBD2; j_call: TRBJ2-7; cdr3_aa: CASPFREGLAGETNEQYF; cdr3_nt: TGTGCCAGTCCGTTTCGGGAGGGACTAGCGGGAGAGACAAACGAGCAGTACTTC